This T cell receptor beta chain was identified during a study of shared clonotypes between healthy human individuals. Study at large: For every donor, three CD4 naive, three CD4 memory, two CD8 naive and one CD8 memory plates were used.

In the sorted-subset replicate PCRs, approximately 200 ng DNA, 29,000 or so T cell genomes, was used. Clones were read by immunoSEQ multiplex PCR, and TCRdb kept only the in-frame ones, dropping some. The sample includes about 1,800,000 clones, 85% to 95% of them seen just once. V was shortened by 2 bases and J by 4 bases, with 21 bases between the two germline ends. In germline, CDR1 is SGHDT, CDR2 YYEEEE. The CDR3 spans 17 residues. Terminally differentiated effector memory CD45RA+ cells were excluded by CCR7 positive selection of CD45RO-negative cells. Material: naive CD8+ T cells sorted from blood. The TCR sequence derives from a young man in good health. The chain is built from TRBV5-6 and TRBJ1-2; D might be TRBD1 (6 bases). The CDR3 DNA reads TGTGCCAGCAGCTTTTGGGCCAGGGGAGAGAAAGTCTATGGCTACACCTTC. Protein sequence: CASSFWARGEKVYGYTF.